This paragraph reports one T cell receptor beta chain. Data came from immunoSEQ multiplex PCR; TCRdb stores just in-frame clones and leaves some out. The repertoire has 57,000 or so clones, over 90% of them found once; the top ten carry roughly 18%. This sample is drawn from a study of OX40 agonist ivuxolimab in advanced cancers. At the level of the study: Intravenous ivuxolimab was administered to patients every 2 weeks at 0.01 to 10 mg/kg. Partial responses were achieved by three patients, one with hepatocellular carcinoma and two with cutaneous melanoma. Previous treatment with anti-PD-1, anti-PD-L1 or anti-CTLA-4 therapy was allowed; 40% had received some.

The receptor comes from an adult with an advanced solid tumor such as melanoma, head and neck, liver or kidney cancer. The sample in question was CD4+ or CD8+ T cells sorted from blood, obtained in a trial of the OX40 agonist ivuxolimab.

The CDR3 protein is CATSTRQGPEAFF. In DNA form, the CDR3 reads TGTGCCACCAGCACACGACAGGGTCCTGAAGCTTTCTTT. V usage is TRBV15 and J usage is TRBJ1-1; TRBD1 matches at 7 bases. The CDR3 length is 13 residues. With 4 bases clipped from V and 6 bases from J, the junction kept 5 bases outside the gene matches. Germline CDR1 and CDR2: LNHNV and YYDKDF (reference sequence).